This TCR beta chain is drawn from a study of long-term antiretroviral therapy in people with HIV (dated by TCRdb to between 2021 and 2022). As for the study more broadly: The earliest samples were collected about a decade before the 2015 WHO recommendation for immediate ART, when ART was typically delayed until CD4 counts fell. A retrospective serial study tested whether changes in peripheral blood TRB repertoire composition and diversity were associated with ART initiation and durable HIV suppression. A total of 192 cryopreserved PBMC samples came from a few dozen adults with confirmed HIV infection and were collected serially over a mean of approximately six years (range 1-12). Among the approximately 30 participants with HIV, eleven were female. No cross-contamination during QIAcube processing was shown when test extractions of a monoclonal T-cell line were performed alongside approximately 32 polyclonal samples. The full study reports these points: Limited PBMC availability meant only the TCR beta chain was sequenced, without alpha chain pairing. Starting ART was linked to a significant rise in TRB diversity, yet even after long-term ART the diversity remained significantly lower than in transplant donor controls. The samples span the years 2004 to 2017, and the ART regimens used at that time may not be as effective as current regimens. The repertoire was dominated across all time points by expanded TRB clones identified before ART initiation, although this dominance was seen to fluctuate and to decrease in many PLHIV after ART. Inferences about post-ART repertoire changes were limited because no data were available on ART adherence, viral resistance or therapy changes. Because pre-ART samples had limited cell numbers, profiling was done on unsorted PBMC rather than on sorted CD4+ and CD8+ T cells. Compared with controls, HIV repertoires had narrower CDR3 length ranges, and the network structure pointed to an antigen-experienced repertoire that shifted only slightly toward naive after ART.

Participants were included only if at least one PBMC sample before ART initiation and at least two post-ART samples were available. Every participant with HIV received treatment in the United States of America. Before DNA extraction, cryopreserved samples containing about 0.9-10 million PBMC were thawed and washed. At the time of the earliest PBMC sample, participants with HIV were aged between about 23 and 54 years. Per participant, PBMC samples came from 1-4 timepoints prior to ART initiation and 2-8 timepoints following ART initiation, for a median of 7 samples. Serial HIV viral load, CD4+ T-cell count, ART history and demographic data were obtained for every participant. Genomic DNA was extracted from unsorted PBMC with a Qiagen kit on a QIAcube, with processing performed in batches of 12 samples. This clone was recorded only once. What antigen it recognizes has not been identified. Base qualities were left out, and no much larger clone turns up one base away.

The immunoSEQ hsTCRB v3.0 assay was used at survey level resolution to sequence the TRB variable region. A depth of about 35,000-50,000 T-cell genomes per sample was targeted for TRB sequencing. TRB libraries were pooled and sequenced on an Illumina MiSeq using a v3 150-cycle kit. The source study handled its data this way. Repertoire analysis was run in R within a reproducible Nextflow workflow that covered QC, data transformation and analysis. LymphoSeq2, an R package for exploring AIRR-Seq data, was used to implement the custom analyses. Several samples that yielded fewer than 5000 total TRB sequences were excluded, so that approximately 170 HIV repertoires were analyzed. Among the 200 or so HIV repertoires that were kept, 59 were collected before ART initiation and about 130 were collected after ART initiation. Repertoires were downsampled to 5000 TRB nucleotide sequences, with summary statistics averaged over 100 downsampling iterations. The analysis kept only TRB sequences whose CDR3 regions were at least seven amino acids long. Two measures captured diversity: a Shannon entropy-derived clonality score and the Gini coefficient. Repertoire networks linked the top 5000 CDR3 amino acid sequences whenever two sequences differed by an edit distance of one. For TRB CDR3 amino acid sequences, antigen specificity groups and MHC restriction were predicted with GLIPH2. Known CMV, EBV, HIV or tissue antigen associations were flagged by matching CDR3 amino acid sequences against VDJdb and McPAS-TCR. Pre-ART, post-ART and control groups were compared with Wilcoxon signed-rank tests and Holm-Bonferroni correction. TCRdb mirrors the immuneACCESS table, restricted to in-frame sequences. Some clones are absent from its copies; in checked studies, under half trace to an unresolved V gene, and the reason for the others is unknown. V and J calls and clone size are copied from that table; D and trimming were computed from the DNA. The sample table shows around 13,000 clones, and roughly 80% are seen once. The ten largest make up approximately 16% of the sample.

CDR1 and CDR2, per the germline V gene (reference sequence), are SEHNR and FQNEAQ. The CDR3, from cysteine to phenylalanine, totals 15 residues. Only the CDR3 DNA stays, 45 bases, in frame from base 1. V gives up 5 bases and J gives up 1 base, and the segment between their germline ends measures 11 bases. The V and J segments used are TRBV7-9 and TRBJ2-2, with an unclear D gene assignment. This receptor was identified in a woman aged 40 to 49 with HIV. The sequencing here drew on unsorted PBMCs, taken 1.8 years before starting antiretroviral therapy. The DNA sequence is TGTGCCAGCAGCCCTCCGGGTCAGAACACCGGGGAGCTGTTTTTT. The resulting protein is CASSPPGQNTGELFF.